Listed below are T cell receptor beta chains from one sample, sequenced in a study of blood T cells in healthy people across ages. Each CDR3 protein is one row after TCRdb ran MiXCR on the 5' RACE reads. The sample carries approximately 940,000 distinct CDR3 sequences, around 46% recorded once. The specimen was blood. The origin of the receptors is a man aged 25 to 40 in good health. CDR3s include the opening cysteine and the closing phenylalanine or tryptophan. A D gene is named only where the DNA matches it firmly. A clone size is listed for some rows: how often the clone was seen (once, few, many), or a class if it is expanded.

>TRBD1|TRBV4-1|.|TRBJ2-1
TGCGTCAGCAGCCCACGGACAGGGGAACCTTACAATGAGCAGTTCTTC
CVSSPRTGEPYNEQFF
>.|TRBV7-9|few|TRBJ2-3
TGTGCCAGCAGCTGGGCCACGGATACGCAGTATTTT
CASSWATDTQYF
>.|TRBV12-3/TRBV12-4|few|TRBJ2-3
TGTGCCAGCAGTTTGGATACAGAAACAGATACGCAGTATTTT
CASSLDTETDTQYF
>.|TRBV12-3/TRBV12-4|.|TRBJ1-6
TGTGCCAGCACCCCCCTAGTCAATTCACCCCTCCACTTT
CASTPLVNSPLHF
>.|TRBV2|.|TRBJ2-7
TGTGCCAGCAGATTTGGCAGGAACTCCTACGAGCAGTACTTC
CASRFGRNSYEQYF
>TRBD2|TRBV10-3|.|TRBJ2-3
TGTGCCATCTCCGGGACTAGCGAGGGCACAGATACGCAGTATTTT
CAISGTSEGTDTQYF
>.|TRBV4-3|.|TRBJ1-5
TGCGCCAGCAGCCAAGACACGTCCACTCCATATCAGCCCCAGCATTTT
CASSQDTSTPYQPQHF
>TRBD1|TRBV6-1|.|TRBJ2-1
TGTGCCAGCAGGACAGGGGGCAGCTACAATGAGCAGTTCTTC
CASRTGGSYNEQFF
>.|TRBV24-1|many|TRBJ1-5
TGTGCCACCCGGAACAGTCTCAATCAGCCCCAGCATTTT
CATRNSLNQPQHF
>TRBD2|TRBV7-2|.|TRBJ2-1
TGTGCCAGCAGAACGACTAGCGGGGGGGCATATGAGCAGTTCTTC
CASRTTSGGAYEQFF
>.|TRBV28|few|TRBJ2-6
TGTGCCAGCAGTTTCCGGCCCAAAGGGGCCAACGTCCTGACTTTC
CASSFRPKGANVLTF
>TRBD2|TRBV20-1|few|TRBJ2-3
TGCAGTGCTAGAGGTCAACTAGCGGCGGAAGATACGCAGTATTTT
CSARGQLAAEDTQYF
>TRBD2|TRBV6-2/TRBV6-3|.|TRBJ2-1
TGTGCCAGCAGTTACTCGAGTAGCGGGGGTCGAAATGAGCAGTTCTTC
CASSYSSSGGRNEQFF
>.|TRBV6-6|.|TRBJ1-2
TGTGCCAGCACTGCCAGGATAACTAACTATGGCTACACCTTC
CASTARITNYGYTF
>.|TRBV20-1|few|TRBJ1-5
TGCAGTGCTAGAACGGGGCTATATCAGCCCCAGCATTTT
CSARTGLYQPQHF
>.|TRBV20-1|few|TRBJ2-1
TGCAGTGCTAGAGATCTCTGGAGCTCCTACAATGAGCAGTTCTTC
CSARDLWSSYNEQFF
>TRBD2|TRBV7-2|.|TRBJ2-5
TGTGCCAGCAGCAATTCCGGTTTAGCGGGGGGGCGCCGCGAGACCCAGTACTTC
CASSNSGLAGGRRETQYF
>TRBD1|TRBV5-1|few|TRBJ2-2
TGCGCCAGCAGCAGGGACAGGGTTGCCGGGGAGCTGTTTTTT
CASSRDRVAGELFF
>.|TRBV7-2|.|TRBJ2-1
TGTGCCAGCAGCGGGCAAACAGATAGCTCCTACAATGAGCAGTTCTTC
CASSGQTDSSYNEQFF
>.|TRBV12-3/TRBV12-4|many|TRBJ2-5
TGTGCCAGCGGGAAAGAGACCCAGTACTTC
CASGKETQYF
>.|TRBV27|.|TRBJ1-5
TGTGCCAGCACCAGGGACCCTTTCAATCAGCCCCAGCATTTT
CASTRDPFNQPQHF
>TRBD1|TRBV5-1|.|TRBJ2-3
TGCGCCAGCAACGAACCGACAGGGGACGATGGATATACGCAGTATTTT
CASNEPTGDDGYTQYF
>.|TRBV20-1|.|TRBJ2-7
TGCAGTGTCAACCCGATCAGGGACACCGGGGGCGAGCAGTACTTC
CSVNPIRDTGGEQYF
>.|TRBV7-9|.|TRBJ1-5
TGTGCCAGCAGCTCGCGACAGGATCGAGGCCAGCCCCAGCATTTT
CASSSRQDRGQPQHF
>TRBD2|TRBV4-1|.|TRBJ2-3
TGCGCCAGCAGCCCCCTGCGGGCTAGCGGGGGGGCCAGTCCCACAGATACGCAGTATTTT
CASSPLRASGGASPTDTQYF
>.|TRBV29-1|.|TRBJ2-5
TGCAGCGTTGAGGGACTTTCCTACGAGCGGTACTTC
CSVEGLSYERYF
>.|TRBV4-1|.|TRBJ1-5
TGCGCCAGCAGCCAAGATCCGGACCGAAAGGGCCCCAAACAGCCCCAGCATTTT
CASSQDPDRKGPKQPQHF
>TRBD1|TRBV6-1|few|TRBJ2-7
TGTGCCAGCAGTCCGGGACAGGGGTTCGACGAGCAGTACTTC
CASSPGQGFDEQYF
>.|TRBV29-1|.|TRBJ2-7
TGCGGCGTTGAAGACACAGATAAGGCCTACGAGCAGTACTTC
CGVEDTDKAYEQYF
>TRBD2|TRBV5-1|.|TRBJ2-1
TGCGCCAGCGGTTCGGACGGGGGGTCCTACAATGAGCAGTTCTTC
CASGSDGGSYNEQFF
>.|TRBV6-2/TRBV6-3|.|TRBJ2-3
TGTGCCAGCAGTTACCCGGGGGGCAGCACAGATACGCAGTATTTT
CASSYPGGSTDTQYF
>TRBD1|TRBV7-2|.|TRBJ2-3
TGTGCCAGCAGCTCCCCCCGGGACAGCGACCTCCTATCGGAGACGCAGTATTTT
CASSSPRDSDLLSETQYF
>.|TRBV7-2|.|TRBJ2-6
TGTGCCAGCAGCTTACAGTCGGGGGCTCCCTCTGGGGCCAACGTCCTGACTTTC
CASSLQSGAPSGANVLTF
>TRBD1|TRBV12-3/TRBV12-4|.|TRBJ2-7
TGTGCCAGCAGTTCCGGGACAGGTCACCCTACCTACGAGCAGTACTTC
CASSSGTGHPTYEQYF
>.|TRBV7-9|once|TRBJ2-1
TGTGCCAGCAGCGCCTCCCCAGGGTGGTCCTACAATGAGCAGTTCTTC
CASSASPGWSYNEQFF
>.|TRBV20-1|.|TRBJ2-3
TGCAGTGCTAGTACCCGTCGGCCGGATACGCAGTATTTT
CSASTRRPDTQYF
>.|TRBV20-1|few|TRBJ1-1
TGCAGTGCTAGAGAACCTGGGGGGGGAATGAACACTGAAGCTTTCTTT
CSAREPGGGMNTEAFF
>.|TRBV7-9|.|TRBJ1-1
TGTGCCAGCAGCTTAGGAGGGACGAACACTGAAGCTTTCTTT
CASSLGGTNTEAFF
>.|TRBV10-3|.|TRBJ2-1
TGTGCCTCGTCCCCCGGGGAAGGGGACAATGAGCAGTTCTTC
CASSPGEGDNEQFF
>.|TRBV5-1|.|TRBJ1-2
TGCGCCAGCAGCTTGGAGGTTGCCTATGGCTACACCTTC
CASSLEVAYGYTF
>.|TRBV12-3/TRBV12-4|few|TRBJ1-1
TGTGCCAGCAACCCTGGGGGTCCGGACACTGAAGCTTTCTTT
CASNPGGPDTEAFF
>.|TRBV20-1|.|TRBJ2-5
TGCAGTGCTAGATTCTCCGTTCTTGGGGAGACCCAGTACTTC
CSARFSVLGETQYF
>TRBD1|TRBV11-2|.|TRBJ2-1
TGTGCCAGCAGACATACAGGGGGTAGCTCCTACAATGAGCAGTTCTTC
CASRHTGGSSYNEQFF
>.|TRBV5-1|few|TRBJ1-2
TGCGCCAGCAGCTTGGCAGGCCAAATAAACTATGGCTACACCTTC
CASSLAGQINYGYTF